The text below deals with one T cell receptor (beta chain). This sample is part of a study of blood T cell repertoires in COVID-19. Across the study: Both acute and convalescent COVID-19 samples were obtained from the United States, Italy and Spain. PBMCs, B-cell-depleted T cells, or T cells were the source of the cDNA or gDNA that made up the material.

In the authors' workflow: Amplification of reference gene primers was used by the study to estimate nucleated cell counts. Some clones are missing from TCRdb's copy, which holds only in-frame ones; the method was immunoSEQ multiplex PCR. From that table come the V and J calls and clone size; the DNA was used to work out D and trimming. In the table there are fewer than 200,000 clones, around 80% of which are singletons. The CDR3 contains 13 residues. V was pared by 5 bases and J by 6 bases, with 13 bases between. Source material: peripheral blood. This sequence originates from a man between 60 and 75 years old with acute or convalescent COVID-19. The chain combines TRBV12-3 or TRBV12-4 with TRBJ1-1, with D possibly matching TRBD1 (6 bases). This chain's CDR3 is CASSLPWTAEAFF. The DNA for the CDR3 is TGTGCCAGCAGTCTCCCGTGGACAGCTGAAGCTTTCTTT.